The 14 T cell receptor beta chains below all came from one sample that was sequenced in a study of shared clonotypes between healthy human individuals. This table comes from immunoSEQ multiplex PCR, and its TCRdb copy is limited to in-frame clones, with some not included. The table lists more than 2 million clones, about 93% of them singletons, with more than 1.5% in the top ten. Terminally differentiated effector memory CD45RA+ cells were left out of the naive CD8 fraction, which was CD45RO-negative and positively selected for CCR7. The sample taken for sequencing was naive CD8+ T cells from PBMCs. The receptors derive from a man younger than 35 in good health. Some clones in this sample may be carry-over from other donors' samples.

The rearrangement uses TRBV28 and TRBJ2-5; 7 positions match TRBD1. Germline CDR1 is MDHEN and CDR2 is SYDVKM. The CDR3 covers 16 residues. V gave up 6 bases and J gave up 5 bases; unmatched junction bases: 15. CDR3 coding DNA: TGTGCCAGCAGCCCACGAAGGGGCAGGGGGTTGGAGACCCAGTACTTC. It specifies CASSPRRGRGLETQYF.

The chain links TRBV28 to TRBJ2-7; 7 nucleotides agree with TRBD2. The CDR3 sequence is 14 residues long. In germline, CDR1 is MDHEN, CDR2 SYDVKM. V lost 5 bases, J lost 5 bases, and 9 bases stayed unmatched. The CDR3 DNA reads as TGTGCCAGCAGTGTAGGGGCTAGCGGAAACGAGCAGTACTTC. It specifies CASSVGASGNEQYF.

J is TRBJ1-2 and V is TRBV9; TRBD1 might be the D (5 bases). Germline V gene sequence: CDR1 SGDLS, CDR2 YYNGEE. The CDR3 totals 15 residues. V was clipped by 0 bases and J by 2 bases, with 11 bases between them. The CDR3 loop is CASSVAWGSNYGYTF. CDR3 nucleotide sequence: TGTGCCAGCAGCGTAGCTTGGGGGAGCAACTATGGCTACACCTTC.

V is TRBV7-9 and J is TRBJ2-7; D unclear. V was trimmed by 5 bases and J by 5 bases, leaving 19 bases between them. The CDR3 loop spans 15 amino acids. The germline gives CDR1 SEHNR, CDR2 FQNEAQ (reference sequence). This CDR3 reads CASSQPSRLADEQYF. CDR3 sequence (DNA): TGTGCCAGCAGCCAGCCTAGTCGGTTGGCCGACGAGCAGTACTTC.

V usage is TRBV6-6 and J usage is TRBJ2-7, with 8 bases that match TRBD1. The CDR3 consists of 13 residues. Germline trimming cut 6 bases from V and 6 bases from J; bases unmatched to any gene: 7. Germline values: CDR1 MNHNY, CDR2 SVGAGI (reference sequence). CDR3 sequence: CASRLDREGEQYF. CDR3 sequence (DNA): TGTGCCAGCAGATTGGACAGGGAAGGCGAGCAGTACTTC.

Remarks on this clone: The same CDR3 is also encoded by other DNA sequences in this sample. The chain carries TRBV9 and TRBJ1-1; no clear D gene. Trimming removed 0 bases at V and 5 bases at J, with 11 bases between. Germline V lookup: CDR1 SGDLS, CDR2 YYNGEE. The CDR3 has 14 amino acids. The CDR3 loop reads CASSVAGGVTEAFF. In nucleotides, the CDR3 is TGTGCCAGCAGCGTAGCGGGTGGGGTTACTGAAGCTTTCTTT. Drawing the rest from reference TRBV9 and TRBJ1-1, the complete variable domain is DSGVTQTPKHLITATGQRVTLRCSPRSGDLSVYWYQQSLDQGLQFLIQYYNGEERAKGNILERFSAQQFPDLHSELNLSSLELGDSALYFCASSVAGGVTEAFFGQGTRLTVV.

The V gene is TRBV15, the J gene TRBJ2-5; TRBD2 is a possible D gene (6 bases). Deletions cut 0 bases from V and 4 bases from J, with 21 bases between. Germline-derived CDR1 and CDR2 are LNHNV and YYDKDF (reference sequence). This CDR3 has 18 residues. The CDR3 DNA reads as TGTGCCACCAGCAGAGACCCGGGAGCTGAGGTTGTTGGAGAGACCCAGTACTTC. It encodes CATSRDPGAEVVGETQYF.

The CDR3 nucleotides read TGTGCCAGTAGTATGCGACTAGCAGATACGCAGTATTTT. Translating it yields CASSMRLADTQYF. The chain links TRBV19 to TRBJ2-3; a weak D match, TRBD2 (6 bases). The V and J ends lost 3 bases and 4 bases respectively, with 8 bases between them. This CDR3 comprises 13 residues. Germline values: CDR1 LNHDA, CDR2 SQIVND (reference sequence).

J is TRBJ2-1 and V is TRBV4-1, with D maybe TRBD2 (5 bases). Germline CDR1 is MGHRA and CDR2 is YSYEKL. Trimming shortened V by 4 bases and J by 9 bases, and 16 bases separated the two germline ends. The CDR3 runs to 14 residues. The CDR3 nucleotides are TGCGCCAGCAGCCTACACGGAGGTCCGGGTGAGCAGTTCTTC. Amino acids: CASSLHGGPGEQFF.

The DNA for the CDR3 is TGTGCCAGCAGCTTCGAACTGACGAACACTGAAGCTTTCTTT. Residues: CASSFELTNTEAFF. The chain carries TRBV5-6 and TRBJ1-1; no definite D call. The CDR3 covers 14 residues. Germline assignment: CDR1 SGHDT and CDR2 YYEEEE. Trimming removed 2 bases from V and 1 base from J, with 9 bases in between.

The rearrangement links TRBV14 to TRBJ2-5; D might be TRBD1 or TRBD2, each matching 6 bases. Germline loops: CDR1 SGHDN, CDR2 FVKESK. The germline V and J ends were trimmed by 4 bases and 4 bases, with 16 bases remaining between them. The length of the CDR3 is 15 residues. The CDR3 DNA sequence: TGTGCCAGCAGCCTGTCCATTGGGGGGCCAGAGACCCAGTACTTC. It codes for CASSLSIGGPETQYF.

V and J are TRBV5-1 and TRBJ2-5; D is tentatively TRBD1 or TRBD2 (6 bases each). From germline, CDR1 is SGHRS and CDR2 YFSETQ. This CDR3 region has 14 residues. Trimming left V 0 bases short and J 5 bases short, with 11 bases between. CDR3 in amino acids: CASSLEGGLETQYF. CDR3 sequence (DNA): TGCGCCAGCAGCTTGGAAGGGGGGTTGGAGACCCAGTACTTC.

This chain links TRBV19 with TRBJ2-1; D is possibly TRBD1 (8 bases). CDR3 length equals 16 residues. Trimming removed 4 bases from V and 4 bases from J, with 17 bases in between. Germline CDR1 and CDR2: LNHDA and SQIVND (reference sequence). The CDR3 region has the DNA TGTGCCAGTAGTACTTACAGGGGGGGCCCGTACAATGAGCAGTTCTTC. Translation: CASSTYRGGPYNEQFF.

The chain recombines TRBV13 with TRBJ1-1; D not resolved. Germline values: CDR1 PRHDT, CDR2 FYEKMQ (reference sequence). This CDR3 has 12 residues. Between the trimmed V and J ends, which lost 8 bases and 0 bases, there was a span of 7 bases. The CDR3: CASVRVNTEAFF. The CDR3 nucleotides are TGTGCCAGCGTGAGGGTGAACACTGAAGCTTTCTTT.